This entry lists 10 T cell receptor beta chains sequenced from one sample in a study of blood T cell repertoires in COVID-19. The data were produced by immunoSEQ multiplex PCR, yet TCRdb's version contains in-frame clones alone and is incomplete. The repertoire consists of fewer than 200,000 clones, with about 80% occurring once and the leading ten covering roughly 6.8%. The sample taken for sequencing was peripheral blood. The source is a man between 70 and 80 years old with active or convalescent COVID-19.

CDR3 residues: CASSFRNEQFF. The CDR3 nucleotides are TGTGCCAGCAGTTTCAGGAATGAGCAGTTCTTC. The chain combines TRBV12-3 or TRBV12-4 with TRBJ2-1; no reliable D call. The CDR3 sequence is 11 residues long. The V gene lost 3 bases and the J gene lost 7 bases, with 4 bases spanning the gap.

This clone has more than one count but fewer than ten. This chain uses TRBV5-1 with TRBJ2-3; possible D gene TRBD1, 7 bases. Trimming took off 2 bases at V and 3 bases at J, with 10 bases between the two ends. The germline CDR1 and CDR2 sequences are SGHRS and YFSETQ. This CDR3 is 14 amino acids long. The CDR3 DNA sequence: TGCGCCAGCAGCTTCCAGGGGGGAACAGATACGCAGTATTTT. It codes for CASSFQGGTDTQYF.

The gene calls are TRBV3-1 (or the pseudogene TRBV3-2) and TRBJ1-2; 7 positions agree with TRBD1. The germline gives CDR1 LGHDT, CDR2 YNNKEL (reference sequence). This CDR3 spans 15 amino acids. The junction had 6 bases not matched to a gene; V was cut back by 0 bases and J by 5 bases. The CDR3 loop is CASSQDRTGGYGYTF. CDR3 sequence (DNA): TGTGCCAGCAGCCAAGATAGGACAGGCGGGTATGGCTACACCTTC.

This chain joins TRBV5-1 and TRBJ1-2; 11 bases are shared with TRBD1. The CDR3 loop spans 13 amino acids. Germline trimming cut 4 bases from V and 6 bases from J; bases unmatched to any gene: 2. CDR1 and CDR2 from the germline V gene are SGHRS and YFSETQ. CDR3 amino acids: CASSGGQGDGYTF. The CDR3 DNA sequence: TGCGCCAGCAGCGGGGGACAGGGGGATGGCTACACCTTC. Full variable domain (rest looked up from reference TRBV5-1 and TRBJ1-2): KAGVTQTPRYLIKTRGQQVTLSCSPISGHRSVSWYQQTPGQGLQFLFEYFSETQRNKGNFPGRFSGRQFSNSRSEMNVSTLELGDSALYLCASSGGQGDGYTFGSGTRLTVV.

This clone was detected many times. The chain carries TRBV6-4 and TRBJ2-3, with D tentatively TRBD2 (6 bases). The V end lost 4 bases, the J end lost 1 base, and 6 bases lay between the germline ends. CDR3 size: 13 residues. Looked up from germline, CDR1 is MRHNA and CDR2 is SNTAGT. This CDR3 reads CASSAGGTDTQYF. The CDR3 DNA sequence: TGTGCCAGCAGTGCGGGAGGCACAGATACGCAGTATTTT.

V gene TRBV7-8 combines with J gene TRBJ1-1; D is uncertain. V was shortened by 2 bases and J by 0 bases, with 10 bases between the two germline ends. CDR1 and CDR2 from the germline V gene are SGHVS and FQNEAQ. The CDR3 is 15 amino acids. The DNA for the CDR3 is TGTGCCAGCAGCTTAACTCCTCACCTGAACACTGAAGCTTTCTTT. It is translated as CASSLTPHLNTEAFF.

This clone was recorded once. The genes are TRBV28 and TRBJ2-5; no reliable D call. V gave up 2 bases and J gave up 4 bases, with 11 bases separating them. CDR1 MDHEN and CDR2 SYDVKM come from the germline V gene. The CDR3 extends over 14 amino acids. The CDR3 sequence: CASSLGDGRETQYF. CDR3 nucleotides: TGTGCCAGCAGTTTAGGAGACGGAAGAGAGACCCAGTACTTC. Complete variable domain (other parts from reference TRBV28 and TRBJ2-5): DVKVTQSSRYLVKRTGEKVFLECVQDMDHENMFWYRQDPGLGLRLIYFSYDVKMKEKGDIPEGYSVSREKKERFSLILESASTNQTSMYLCASSLGDGRETQYFGPGTRLLVL.

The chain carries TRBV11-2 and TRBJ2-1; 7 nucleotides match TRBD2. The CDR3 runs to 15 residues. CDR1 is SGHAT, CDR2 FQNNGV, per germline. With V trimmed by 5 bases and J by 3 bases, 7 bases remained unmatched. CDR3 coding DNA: TGTGCCAGCAGCCACGGGGGGACGATCTACAATGAGCAGTTCTTC. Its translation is CASSHGGTIYNEQFF.

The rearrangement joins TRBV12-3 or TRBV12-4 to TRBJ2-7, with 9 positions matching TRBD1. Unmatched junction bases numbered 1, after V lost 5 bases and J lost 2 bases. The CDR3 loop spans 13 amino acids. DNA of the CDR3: TGTGCCAGCAGTCGGGACAGGGCCTACGAGCAGTACTTC. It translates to CASSRDRAYEQYF.

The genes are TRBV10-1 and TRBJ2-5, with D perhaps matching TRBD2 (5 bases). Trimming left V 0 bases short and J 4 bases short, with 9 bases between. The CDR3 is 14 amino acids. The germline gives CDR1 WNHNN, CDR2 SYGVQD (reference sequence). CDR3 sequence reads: CASSESTNIETQYF. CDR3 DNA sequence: TGCGCCAGCAGTGAGTCGACTAACATAGAGACCCAGTACTTC.